This T cell receptor (beta chain) was identified during a study of OX40 agonist ivuxolimab in advanced cancers. Study in general: Ivuxolimab, an antibody that agonizes OX40 (CD134), was administered to the patients. Aged roughly 23 to 85 with a mean of around 60 years, they were almost 85% male. Partial responses were achieved by three patients: one hepatocellular carcinoma, two cutaneous melanoma. Points from the study as a whole: At 0.1 to 3.0 mg/kg, clonal expansion of CD4+ and CD8+ blood T cells had occurred by week 6.

About this clone: Its antigen is undetermined.

Sequencing was performed with immunoSEQ multiplex PCR; in TCRdb, only in-frame clones are kept and a portion is missing. The sample holds about 48,000 clones, about 86% seen once. V gave up 4 bases and J gave up 2 bases, with 10 bases separating them. In germline, CDR1 is SGHTA, CDR2 FQGTGA. This CDR3 region has 14 residues. The TCR originated in an adult with an advanced solid tumor such as melanoma, head and neck, liver or kidney cancer. This sample comprised CD4+ or CD8+ T cells sorted from blood, obtained in a trial of the OX40 agonist ivuxolimab. The V and J genes are TRBV7-3 and TRBJ2-3; maybe TRBD2 (6 bases). This chain's CDR3 is CASSSGLYTDTQYF. CDR3 sequence (DNA): TGTGCCAGCAGCTCGGGACTTTACACAGATACGCAGTATTTT. The full variable domain, rest sourced from reference TRBV7-3 and TRBJ2-3, is GAGVSQTPSNKVTEKGKYVELRCDPISGHTALYWYRQSLGQGPEFLIYFQGTGAADDSGLPNDRFFAVRPEGSVSTLKIQRTERGDSAVYLCASSSGLYTDTQYFGPGTRLTVL.